The 9 T cell receptor beta chains below were found in one sample sequenced in a study of human T cells and chemical hapten exposure. TCRdb processed the RACE reads anew with MiXCR; each CDR3 protein has one entry. The data contain around 380,000 distinct CDR3 sequences, about 5.4% of them singletons. Time point denoted: pre-sensitization, week 0. This sample's treatment: therapeutic diphenylcyclopropenone sensitization with weekly scalp DPC. The specimen comprised whole blood, sampled in connection with sensitization to the hapten diphenylcyclopropenone (DPC). Source of these receptors: a young woman with alopecia areata. Some clones in this sample may be carry-over from other donors' samples.

The chain employs TRBV3-1 and TRBJ2-1, with 11 bases lining up with TRBD2. CDR1 is LGHDT and CDR2 is YNNKEL in the germline V gene (reference sequence). V shed 5 bases, J shed 5 bases, and the junction held 8 bases outside the gene matches. CDR3 size: 16 residues. The CDR3 loop is CASSVFGLAGDNEQFF. The CDR3 DNA is TGTGCCAGCAGCGTTTTTGGACTAGCGGGCGACAATGAGCAGTTCTTC.

A word on this clonotype: At one end the junction does not follow the germline gene, possibly because of a read error. V and J are TRBV12-3 or TRBV12-4 and TRBJ2-7; 9 nucleotides match TRBD1. The CDR3 contains 12 residues. CDR3 sequence (DNA): TGTGCCAGCAATGGGGCCGGGACAGGGCGCTTTTTC. Translated, it gives CASNGAGTGRFF.

The chain couples TRBV6-2 or TRBV6-3 to TRBJ2-7; perhaps TRBD2 as D (7 bases). V was pared by 5 bases and J by 2 bases, with 19 bases between. The CDR3 has 16 residues. CDR1 MNHEY and CDR2 SVGEGT come from the germline V gene. In DNA, the CDR3 is TGTGCCAGCAGTCCATCCGAAGGGCGGGGGCCCTACGAGCAGTACTTC. Its translation: CASSPSEGRGPYEQYF.

This clonotype was counted at least ten times. CDR3 DNA: TGTGCCAGCAGCAAAAGCCAGGAATCGGACTATGGCTACACCTTC. Its protein product is CASSKSQESDYGYTF. The rearrangement joins TRBV21-1 to TRBJ1-2. TRBV21-1 corresponds to a pseudogene. This CDR3 region has 15 residues.

In this sample, this clonotype turned up many times. The chain links TRBV5-1 to TRBJ1-5; D is possibly TRBD1 (5 bases). There are 14 residues in the CDR3. V was trimmed by 0 bases and J by 7 bases, leaving 11 bases between them. Germline V gene lookup returns CDR1 SGHRS and CDR2 YFSETQ. The CDR3: CASSLVQPGQPQHF. CDR3 DNA sequence: TGCGCCAGCAGCTTGGTCCAGCCAGGGCAGCCCCAGCATTTT.

This clonotype was seen repeatedly, ten times or more. The chain employs TRBV6-4 and TRBJ1-1; D is ambiguous. The length of the CDR3 is 14 residues. Trimming pared 0 bases from V and 10 bases from J, leaving 15 bases between. Germline V gene lookup returns CDR1 MRHNA and CDR2 SNTAGT. CDR3 in amino acids: CASSDSSGGPRAFF. Here the CDR3 DNA reads TGTGCCAGCAGTGACTCTTCCGGAGGGCCTCGAGCTTTCTTT.

J is TRBJ2-3 and V is TRBV28; D may be TRBD1 (5 bases). Germline V gene data show CDR1 as MDHEN and CDR2 as SYDVKM. With 8 bases removed from V and 3 bases from J, the gap between germline ends came to 21 bases. CDR3 length: 16 residues. The DNA of the CDR3 is TGTGCCAGCCAACGGGTGGTAGGGGCAAGGACAGATACGCAGTATTTT. This codes for CASQRVVGARTDTQYF.

This clonotype has just a few counts. The chain recombines TRBV15 with TRBJ1-1; no clear D gene. Trimming cost V 5 bases and J 11 bases, with 15 bases left between them. Germline V gene data show CDR1 as LNHNV and CDR2 as YYDKDF (reference sequence). CDR3 length equals 12 residues. CDR3 in amino acids: CATSLELEAAFF. CDR3 DNA: TGTGCCACCAGCCTGGAACTCGAGGCCGCTTTCTTT.

This clonotype was detected many times. The chain recombines TRBV15 with TRBJ2-3; maybe TRBD1 (5 bases). This CDR3 has 14 residues. Trimming cost V 5 bases and J 5 bases, with 14 bases left between them. Germline loops: CDR1 LNHNV, CDR2 YYDKDF (reference sequence). As DNA, the CDR3 is TGTGCCACCAGCGGCAGGGCCCGTGGAGATACGCAGTATTTT. This codes for CATSGRARGDTQYF.